Following are 18 T cell receptor beta chains from one sample sequenced in a study of radiotherapy plus CTLA-4 blockade in lung cancer listed by TCRdb under 2018. Library preparation was by the immunoSEQ multiplex PCR assay. The table was pulled from immuneACCESS by TCRdb, which kept in-frame rearrangements only. Such tables lose some clones; where checked, under half of the loss comes from unresolved V genes, and the rest has no known cause. The sample table lists 90,000 to 150,000 clones, nearly 80% of them with a count of one. About 5% of the sample is in the top ten clones. The material was peripheral blood, obtained from a patient treated with radiotherapy plus ipilimumab. The source of these receptors is a human donor with non-small cell lung cancer who had a partial response to radiotherapy plus ipilimumab.

The CDR3 loop reads CASSQTAGGSYEQYV. The DNA of the CDR3 is TGTGCCAGCAGTCAAACAGCGGGAGGGTCCTACGAGCAGTACGTC. The chain uses TRBV28 and TRBJ2-7; TRBD2 aligns across 10 bases. J was trimmed by 1 base and V by 5 bases; bases with no gene match: 5. The germline V gene has CDR1 MDHEN and CDR2 SYDVKM. CDR3 length: 15 amino acids.

This chain links TRBV28 with TRBJ1-2; tentative D call: TRBD1 (5 bases). The CDR3 totals 17 residues. V lost 6 bases, J lost 0 bases, and 20 bases lay in between. CDR1 and CDR2 from the germline V gene are MDHEN and SYDVKM. The CDR3 spells CASSYPQGGKANYGYTF. CDR3 nucleotide sequence: TGTGCCAGCAGCTACCCCCAGGGCGGTAAAGCTAACTATGGCTACACCTTC.

This clone has only a few counts. The chain's CDR3 is CASRPGQRYQPQHF. The CDR3 bases are TGTGCCAGCAGGCCGGGACAGCGATATCAGCCCCAGCATTTT. V and J are TRBV6-5 and TRBJ1-5; 7 nucleotides line up with TRBD1. The trim removed 6 bases at V and 5 bases at J, leaving 7 bases unmatched. The CDR3 is 14 amino acids. Looked up from germline, CDR1 is MNHEY and CDR2 is SVGAGI.

The CDR3 loop is CASGLGTSTNEQFF. CDR3 sequence (DNA): TGTGCCAGCGGACTCGGGACTTCCACGAATGAGCAGTTCTTC. The chain has TRBV28 and TRBJ2-1; D might be TRBD2 (6 bases). This CDR3 contains 14 residues. V was shortened by 8 bases and J by 7 bases, with 18 bases between the two germline ends. The germline V gene has CDR1 MDHEN and CDR2 SYDVKM. The whole variable domain, remainder taken from reference TRBV28 and TRBJ2-1, is DVKVTQSSRYLVKRTGEKVFLECVQDMDHENMFWYRQDPGLGLRLIYFSYDVKMKEKGDIPEGYSVSREKKERFSLILESASTNQTSMYLCASGLGTSTNEQFFGPGTRLTVL.

The chain employs TRBV28 and TRBJ2-1; 14 bases map to TRBD2. The V and J ends lost 3 bases and 3 bases, in that order; junction bases with no gene match: 7. The CDR3 spans 18 residues. In germline, CDR1 is MDHEN, CDR2 SYDVKM. DNA for the CDR3: TGTGCCAGCAGTTTTCGATCGGGACTAGCGGGAGTCTACAATGAGCAGTTCTTC. Its translation: CASSFRSGLAGVYNEQFF.

V usage is TRBV27 and J usage is TRBJ2-1, with TRBD2 matching over 10 bases. Losses at the gene ends were 3 bases for V and 0 bases for J; bases not matched to a gene: 11. The CDR3 extends over 19 amino acids. Germline lookup yields CDR1 MNHEY and CDR2 SMNVEV (reference sequence). The CDR3 protein is CASSLWTSGTSNSYNEQFF. The CDR3 coding sequence is TGTGCCAGCAGTTTGTGGACTAGCGGCACCTCCAACTCCTACAATGAGCAGTTCTTC.

This chain uses TRBV6-1 with TRBJ2-7, with a weak D call TRBD1 (5 bases). The V gene's germline CDR1 is MNHNS and CDR2 SASEGT. Between the trimmed V and J ends, which lost 4 bases and 3 bases, there was a span of 13 bases. The CDR3 runs to 14 residues. For the CDR3, the DNA is TGTGCCAGCAGTGGGTCTCTAGGGGTCTACGAGCAGTACGTC. Protein product: CASSGSLGVYEQYV.

The rearrangement uses TRBV5-1 and TRBJ2-2; D gene uncertain. The CDR3 is 12 amino acids. CDR1 and CDR2 (germline): SGHRS, YFSETQ. Trimming cost V 1 base and J 7 bases, with 5 bases left between them. The CDR3 loop is CASSLYLGELFF. CDR3 sequence (DNA): TGCGCCAGCAGCTTGTATCTCGGGGAGCTGTTTTTT.

This rearrangement joins TRBV25-1 to TRBJ1-2; no clear D. The CDR3 is 11 residues long. Germline V gives CDR1 MGHDK, CDR2 SYGVNS. V lost 7 bases and J lost 8, with 11 bases in between. The CDR3 sequence is CASTSGNGYTF. The CDR3 DNA reads TGTGCCAGCACTTCGGGGAACGGCTACACCTTC.

The CDR3 region has the DNA TGTGCCAGCAGTGATCAGGGACAGGCCCACGAGCAGTACGTC. Protein product: CASSDQGQAHEQYV. This chain joins TRBV2 and TRBJ2-7; the match to TRBD1 covers 8 bases. Germline lookup yields CDR1 SNHLY and CDR2 FYNNEI. This CDR3 is built from 14 residues. J gave up 5 bases and V 3 bases, and 6 bases lay outside the gene matches.

The chain combines TRBV19 with TRBJ2-6; D unclear. The germline V gene encodes CDR1 LNHDA and CDR2 SQIVND (reference sequence). This CDR3 spans 13 amino acids. Between the trimmed V and J ends, which lost 6 bases and 3 bases, there was a span of 6 bases. The CDR3 DNA reads as TGTGCCAGTAGGGTCGGTGGGGCCAACGTCCTGACTTTC. It is translated as CASRVGGANVLTF.

This clone was seen a few times. The chain is built from TRBV5-4 and TRBJ1-1, with D possibly matching TRBD1 (6 bases). In germline, CDR1 is SGHNT, CDR2 YYREEE (reference sequence). This CDR3 spans 16 amino acids. Trimming left V 4 bases short and J 1 base short, with 17 bases between. CDR3 nucleotides: TGTGCCAGCAGCCCGCGCGCAACAGGGCAGAACACTGAAGCTTTCTTT. It translates to CASSPRATGQNTEAFF.

J is TRBJ2-5 and V is TRBV6-5; D is possibly TRBD2 (7 bases). This CDR3 has 15 residues. Germline V gives CDR1 MNHEY, CDR2 SVGAGI. With 6 bases removed from V and 3 bases from J, the gap between germline ends came to 17 bases. The CDR3 sequence: CASSPTGGAKETQYF. The CDR3 DNA follows: TGTGCCAGCAGCCCCACGGGGGGCGCAAAAGAGACCCAGTACTTC.

V gene TRBV7-9 combines with J gene TRBJ2-2; TRBD1 aligns across 9 bases. J gave up 3 bases and V 6 bases, and 5 bases lay outside the gene matches. CDR3 size: 15 residues. Germline values: CDR1 SEHNR, CDR2 FQNEAQ (reference sequence). CDR3: CASRTGTGHTGELFF. In DNA, the CDR3 is TGTGCCAGCAGGACCGGGACAGGGCACACCGGGGAGCTGTTTTTT.

The chain is built from TRBV2 and TRBJ2-5; 8 nucleotides agree with TRBD1. The CDR3 extends over 13 amino acids. V lost 7 bases and J lost 3; bases outside the gene matches: 4. Per germline, CDR1 SNHLY and CDR2 FYNNEI. Here the CDR3 DNA reads TGTGCCAGCACCCGGGACAGGAAAGAGACCCAGTACTTC. Translation gives CASTRDRKETQYF.

J is TRBJ2-5 and V is TRBV5-4, with 10 bases aligning to TRBD2. V gave up 3 bases and J gave up 5 bases; unmatched junction bases: 10. The CDR3 is 16 amino acids. CDR1 is SGHNT and CDR2 is YYREEE in the germline V gene (reference sequence). In DNA, the CDR3 is TGTGCCAGCAGCTCAGCGGCTAGCGGGAGTGCTGAGACCCAGTACTTC. The encoded protein is CASSSAASGSAETQYF.

V is TRBV7-2 and J is TRBJ1-3; perhaps TRBD1 as D (6 bases). In germline, CDR1 is SGHTA, CDR2 FQGNSA. This CDR3 has 15 amino acids. Trimming cost V 3 bases and J 1 base, with 10 bases left between them. CDR3 in DNA: TGTGCCAGCAGCTTGACAGGATTATCTGGAAACACCATATATTTT. Amino acid sequence: CASSLTGLSGNTIYF.

This clone has only a few counts. The rearrangement links TRBV2 to TRBJ1-3, with D unresolved. The CDR3 runs 11 residues. Trimming took 4 bases from V and 8 from J, leaving 6 bases between them. CDR1 and CDR2 from the germline V gene are SNHLY and FYNNEI. The CDR3 loop is CASSVHDTIYF. CDR3 nucleotides: TGTGCCAGCAGTGTCCATGACACCATATATTTT.